This TCR beta chain is drawn from a study of shared clonotypes between healthy human individuals. TCRdb keeps only in-frame clones here, not all; method: immunoSEQ multiplex PCR. The sample includes hundreds of thousands of clones, 96% of them seen just once. Naive CD8 cells lacked CD45RO, underwent positive selection for CCR7 and left out terminally differentiated effector memory CD45RA+ cells. This CDR3 spans 19 amino acids. Germline trimming cut 4 bases from V and 0 bases from J; bases unmatched to any gene: 12. Germline V gene data show CDR1 as SEHNR and CDR2 as FQNEAQ (reference sequence). The receptor comes from a woman aged 25 to 39 in good health. Sequenced sample: naive CD8+ T cells sorted from blood. The gene calls are TRBV7-9 and TRBJ2-1; TRBD2 matches at 10 bases. The DNA for the CDR3 is TGTGCCAGCAGCTGGGGGACTAGCGAGTCAAGACGCTCCTACAATGAGCAGTTCTTC. It is translated as CASSWGTSESRRSYNEQFF.